Listed here are 14 T cell receptor beta chains from one sample, sequenced in a study of cytomegalovirus exposure and HLA in healthy donors. 13 Jbeta primers and 60 Vbeta primers were used for the PCR. Libraries were prepared by immunoSEQ multiplex PCR; TCRdb keeps only in-frame clonotypes and omits some of them. The profile shows 90,000 to 150,000 clones, roughly 77% of them singletons. The sequenced sample consisted of PBMCs. The source of these receptors is a man between 50 and 59 years old in good health and CMV-seropositive.

V and J are TRBV5-4 and TRBJ2-5, with 12 nucleotides matching TRBD2. There are 17 residues in the CDR3. The J segment lost 5 bases and the V segment lost 4 bases, leaving 12 bases of the junction unmatched. CDR1 and CDR2 from the germline V gene are SGHNT and YYREEE (reference sequence). CDR3 coding DNA: TGTGCCAGCAGCCCCGGATCTAGCGGGAGGGCCCGCGAGACCCAGTACTTC. This codes for CASSPGSSGRARETQYF.

The rearrangement uses TRBV18 and TRBJ2-7, with 9 nucleotides matching TRBD1. CDR3 length equals 15 residues. The V and J ends lost 4 bases and 0 bases, in that order; junction bases with no gene match: 4. Germline assignment: CDR1 KGHSH and CDR2 LQKENI. The CDR3 nucleotides are TGTGCCAGCTCACTCGGGACAGGGAGCTCCTACGAGCAGTACTTC. Amino acid sequence: CASSLGTGSSYEQYF.

This clone has only a few counts. The chain uses TRBV15 and TRBJ2-1; 8 bases match TRBD1. This CDR3 region has 15 residues. Losses at the gene ends were 3 bases for V and 6 bases for J; bases not matched to a gene: 7. The germline CDR1 and CDR2 sequences are LNHNV and YYDKDF (reference sequence). The CDR3 nucleotides read TGTGCCACCAGCAGGTGGGACAGGTCTAGCAATGAGCAGTTCTTC. The encoded protein is CATSRWDRSSNEQFF.

The rearrangement uses TRBV11-2 and TRBJ2-1; 9 bases fit TRBD2. Germline assignment: CDR1 SGHAT and CDR2 FQNNGV. The CDR3 spans 16 residues. The trim removed 6 bases at V and 2 bases at J, leaving 8 bases unmatched. DNA of the CDR3: TGTGCCAGCAGTCTAGCGGGGCGGGGGGCCTACAATGAGCAGTTCTTC. Translated, it gives CASSLAGRGAYNEQFF. The whole variable domain, remainder taken from reference TRBV11-2 and TRBJ2-1, is EAGVAQSPRYKIIEKRQSVAFWCNPISGHATLYWYQQILGQGPKLLIQFQNNGVVDDSQLPKDRFSAERLKGVDSTLKIQPAKLEDSAVYLCASSLAGRGAYNEQFFGPGTRLTVL.

This clone is a singleton in its sample. V gene TRBV2 combines with J gene TRBJ1-5; possible D gene TRBD1, 5 bases. Trimming took off 9 bases at V and 0 bases at J, with 21 bases between the two ends. Looked up from germline, CDR1 is SNHLY and CDR2 is FYNNEI. The CDR3 runs 17 residues. CDR3 nucleotide sequence: TGTGCCAGTAACAAACAGGCTCACGTGGATAGCAATCAGCCCCAGCATTTT. As protein: CASNKQAHVDSNQPQHF.

The chain links TRBV20-1 to TRBJ1-2, with no clear D. The V end lost 6 bases, the J end lost 8 bases, and 13 bases lay between the germline ends. The CDR3 consists of 11 residues. Per germline, CDR1 DFQATT and CDR2 SNEGSKA (reference sequence). This CDR3 is CSANPLGGYTF. Here the CDR3 DNA reads TGCAGTGCAAACCCTCTTGGCGGCTACACCTTC.

This CDR3 reads CASTLLGANTGELFF. The CDR3 DNA is TGTGCCAGCACCCTCTTAGGGGCGAACACCGGGGAGCTGTTTTTT. V is TRBV7-9 and J is TRBJ2-2; tentatively, D is TRBD1 (5 bases). The germline V gene encodes CDR1 SEHNR and CDR2 FQNEAQ (reference sequence). CDR3 length: 15 amino acids. V was pared by 7 bases and J by 0 bases, with 12 bases between.

V is TRBV5-1 and J is TRBJ2-1; D ambiguous. Germline V CDR1 and CDR2: SGHRS, YFSETQ. The V end was cut by 2 bases, the J end by 7 bases, with 10 bases between. The CDR3 is 13 residues long. The CDR3 is CASSFWAENEQFF. For the CDR3, the DNA is TGCGCCAGCAGCTTTTGGGCCGAGAATGAGCAGTTCTTC.

This clone is a singleton in its sample. The chain's CDR3 is CASSLLDEAFF. DNA for the CDR3: TGTGCCAGCAGCTTGCTAGATGAAGCTTTCTTT. V is TRBV5-4 and J is TRBJ1-1; D is uncertain. V was shortened by 1 base and J by 7 bases, with 5 bases between the two germline ends. There are 11 residues in the CDR3. Germline CDR1 SGHNT, CDR2 YYREEE (reference sequence).

V and J are TRBV2 and TRBJ2-5, with D possibly matching TRBD2 (6 bases). This CDR3 spans 13 amino acids. Germline V gene data show CDR1 as SNHLY and CDR2 as FYNNEI. V was clipped by 10 bases and J by 1 base, with 13 bases between them. CDR3 in DNA: TGTGCCAACTCATTCGGGGGCCAAGAGACCCAGTACTTC. As protein: CANSFGGQETQYF.

This chain joins TRBV14 and TRBJ2-1; 9 nucleotides agree with TRBD1. V gave up 1 base and J gave up 7 bases; unmatched junction bases: 8. Germline CDR1 reads SGHDN; CDR2 reads FVKESK. The CDR3 is 16 residues long. CDR3 sequence reads: CASSQGTGGAWNEQFF. CDR3 nucleotides: TGTGCCAGCAGCCAAGGAACAGGGGGCGCGTGGAATGAGCAGTTCTTC.

This sequence joins TRBV6-6 and TRBJ2-1, with 9 nucleotides matching TRBD1. Germline assignment: CDR1 MNHNY and CDR2 SVGAGI (reference sequence). This CDR3 is built from 15 residues. V was clipped by 2 bases and J by 5 bases; unmatched bases: 4. The CDR3 DNA sequence: TGTGCCAGCAGTTACAATACAGGGGGCAACAATGAGCAGTTCTTC. Protein: CASSYNTGGNNEQFF.

The gene calls are TRBV6-5 and TRBJ1-2; TRBD1 matches at 8 bases. This CDR3 has 15 residues. Trimming took 6 bases from V and 4 from J; bases not matched to a gene: 10. Germline V gene data show CDR1 as MNHEY and CDR2 as SVGAGI. CDR3 amino acids: CASRDRATSSYGYTF. The CDR3, as DNA: TGTGCCAGCAGGGACAGGGCAACCTCCTCCTATGGCTACACCTTC.

The chain links TRBV2 to TRBJ1-1; possible D gene TRBD1, 6 bases. The germline V gene encodes CDR1 SNHLY and CDR2 FYNNEI. The ends were cut back, 6 bases at V and 4 bases at J, with 12 bases in the middle. The CDR3 sequence is 13 residues long. CDR3 sequence reads: CASSRDMPTEAFF. CDR3 sequence (DNA): TGTGCCAGCAGCCGGGACATGCCCACTGAAGCTTTCTTT.